This TCR beta chain derives from a study of blood T cell repertoires in COVID-19. The germline gives CDR1 SGHDT, CDR2 YYEEEE. The CDR3 loop spans 12 amino acids. Unmatched junction bases numbered 6, after V lost 5 bases and J lost 9 bases. The repertoire was sequenced with immunoSEQ multiplex PCR; TCRdb's copy has only in-frame clones and lacks some. The sample shows roughly 480,000 clones, 80% to 90% of them seen only once. Followed longitudinally, the Seattle patients had been enrolled during active infection. Source material: peripheral blood. This sequence joins TRBV5-6 and TRBJ2-7; TRBD1 agrees at 9 bases. The receptor comes from a man younger than 35 with COVID-19, enrolled during active disease. The CDR3 region is CASSGTGGAQYF. In DNA, the CDR3 is TGTGCCAGCAGTGGAACAGGGGGCGCGCAGTACTTC.